Listed below are T cell receptor beta chains from one sample, sequenced in a study of T cell responses to AZD1222 COVID-19 vaccine. Here immunoSEQ multiplex PCR was the method, and the copy in TCRdb shows in-frame clones only, minus some. This table has about 120,000 clones, over 80% appearing once. The sample consisted of peripheral blood, taken on day 0 of AZD1222 vaccination. The source is an adult in good health. Both conserved end residues are trimmed from each CDR3.

>TRBV6-5|TRBJ1-6
ASSYGDREGSPLH
>TRBV5-1|TRBJ1-6
ASSLREAYNSPLH
>TRBV28|TRBJ2-5
ASSLHPPGQETQY
>TRBV7-9|TRBJ2-2
ASSLTRLAGGPNGELF
>TRBV28|TRBJ2-7
ASRWLTGSYEQY
>TRBV2|TRBJ1-2
ASSESSGRFPGNYGYT
>TRBV27|TRBJ2-3
ASSLTGTDTQY
>TRBV5-6|TRBJ2-5
ASSGLAGGRYQETQY
>TRBV9|TRBJ2-3
ASSVTRAQAEQY
>TRBV5-4|TRBJ2-5
ASSLPGWETQY
>TRBV6-2/TRBV6-3|TRBJ1-2
ASSPPQGLHGYT
>TRBV27|TRBJ2-7
ASSPSGGHFDEQY
>TRBV6-5|TRBJ1-2
ASSYEGARFGYT
>TRBV6-5|TRBJ2-1
AIRRDSYNEQF
>TRBV12-3/TRBV12-4|TRBJ1-1
ASSLLGATEAF
>TRBV5-8|TRBJ2-3
ASRGTSGTDTQY
>TRBV24-1|TRBJ1-4
ATSNNRGEKLF
>TRBV2|TRBJ1-5
ASTRQGSSNQPQH
>TRBV11-3|TRBJ2-5
ASSLGRGGLQETQY
>TRBV6-1|TRBJ1-1
ASSELSRGRSTEAF
>TRBV27|TRBJ2-1
ASSLLSRIGDEQF
>TRBV19|TRBJ1-3
ASSILGLSGNTIY
>TRBV14|TRBJ2-5
ASSRGQQETQY
>TRBV5-5|TRBJ1-1
ASSLGQGYLTEAF
>TRBV11-3|TRBJ1-1
ASSSGGRAF
>TRBV13|TRBJ1-3
ASSLLSSGNTIY
>TRBV10-3|TRBJ1-1
AISEVGTGGMGTEAF
>TRBV5-4|TRBJ1-6
ASSFTGYNSPLH
>TRBV6-5|TRBJ2-7
ASSGPRGPAYEQY
>TRBV6-1|TRBJ2-2
ASSEGGDPGELF
>TRBV4-3|TRBJ1-1
ASSQDRTGLDRDTEAF
>TRBV14|TRBJ2-3
ASSQEYGTGLNTDTQY
>TRBV7-2|TRBJ2-3
ASSLAGLSTDTQY